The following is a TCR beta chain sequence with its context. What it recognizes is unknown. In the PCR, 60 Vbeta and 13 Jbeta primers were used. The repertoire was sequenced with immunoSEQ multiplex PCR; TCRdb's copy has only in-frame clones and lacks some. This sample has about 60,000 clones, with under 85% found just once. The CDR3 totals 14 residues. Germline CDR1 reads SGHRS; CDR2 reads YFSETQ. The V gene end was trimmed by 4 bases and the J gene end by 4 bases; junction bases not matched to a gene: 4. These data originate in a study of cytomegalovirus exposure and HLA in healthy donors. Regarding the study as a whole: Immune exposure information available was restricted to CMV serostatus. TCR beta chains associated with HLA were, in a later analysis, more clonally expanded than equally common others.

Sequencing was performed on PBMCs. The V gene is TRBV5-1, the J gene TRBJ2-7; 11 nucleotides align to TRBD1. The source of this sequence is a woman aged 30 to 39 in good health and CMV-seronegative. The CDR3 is CASSPGTGGYEQYV. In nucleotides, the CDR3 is TGCGCCAGCAGCCCGGGGACAGGGGGTTACGAGCAGTACGTC.